Detailed here is one TCR beta chain. This clonotype has just a few counts. There is no known antigen for this receptor. Base qualities are not provided; no much larger clone lies one nucleotide away. The data derive from a study of T cells after yellow fever vaccination (dated by TCRdb to the late 2010s). Regarding the study in general: The SMART-Seq v4 Ultra Low Input RNA kit was used to prepare libraries from fractions with low cell numbers. Blood was drawn at multiple timepoints before and after primary and secondary immunization, with bulk PBMC replicates and cell subsets isolated. To follow T-cell clones before and after both primary and booster YFV17D yellow fever vaccination, bulk TCR alpha and beta repertoires underwent longitudinal sequencing. Two healthy male donors made up the cohort, one aged 18 to 29 years and the other aged 30 to 40 years. Results and caveats for the whole study, not just this receptor: Compared with the primary T-cell response, the secondary T-cell response was faster but weaker, reaching its peak on day 5 rather than on day 15. Most clones expanded after primary vaccination (around 96% of CD4 and roughly 88% of CD8) were re-detected after the booster, suggesting that broad memory maintenance occurred. Because the study included only a couple of donors, the extent to which the findings can be generalized is limited. A small share of clonotypes was detected in both CD4 and CD8 compartments, with the overlap likely arising from convergent recombination. Because abundant contaminating clonotypes from the bulk population could be contained in FACS-sorted repertoires, computational filtering was required.

TCRdb names Illumina NovaSeq 6000 as the instrument used. Synthesis of TCR cDNA relied on 5'RACE template switching, a step that introduced a universal primer site along with unique molecular identifiers. Priming of cDNA synthesis was performed from both the TCR alpha and TCR beta constant segments. Two PCR steps were used to amplify libraries, with sample barcodes and sequencing adapters being added in the second step. Sequencing of libraries was performed on Illumina HiSeq 2500 (2x100 bp) or NovaSeq (2x150 bp). The study's own analysis went as follows. Demultiplexing of reads and collapsing into UMI consensus sequences were performed with MIGEC, and V(D)J alignment was carried out with MiXCR. Using edgeR on replicate PBMC samples, clonotypes were called vaccine-responding if FDR was below 0.01 and the log2 fold change was above 5 up to day 15. Each bulk clonotype received a CD4 or CD8 identity based on whether the sequenced CD4 or CD8 repertoire contained that clonotype at higher abundance. TCRdb trimmed public reads at Q25 via fastp, called clones via MiXCR and kept in-frame beta chains. Entries are consolidated by CDR3 protein sequence, retaining the most common genes and DNA. TCRdb assigned the V and J calls; the authors' analysis was not used. The sample table records about 130,000 distinct CDR3 sequences; under 9% of these occur just once. In total, the top ten clones hold almost 40% of the sample.

The treatment or condition label corresponds to: live attenuated yellow fever vaccine strain. A standard Ficoll-Paque protocol was used to isolate PBMCs from peripheral blood. Dynabeads CD4 and CD8 positive selection kits were used to isolate CD4 and CD8 T-cell fractions. TriZol was used to extract RNA from bulk PBMCs, from CD4 and CD8 fractions, and from dextramer-positive and dextramer-negative fractions. This TCR was sampled from a man aged 18 to 30 who received the YFV17D yellow fever vaccine. Source: CD8+ T cells sorted from PBMCs, taken on the day of the yellow fever booster vaccination.

The DNA reads TGTGCCAGCAGCCAGCCGGGACAGGTAACTGAAGCTTTCTTT. This yields the protein CASSQPGQVTEAFF. The chain links TRBV4-2 with TRBJ1-1, with 8 bases aligning to TRBD1. The CDR3 runs 14 amino acids, cysteine and phenylalanine included. Just the 42-base CDR3 DNA is kept, in frame starting at base 1. The germline V end is reduced by 3 bases and the J end by 5 bases; junction bases left unmatched: 5. Reading the germline V gene gives CDR1 LGHNA and CDR2 YNFKEQ.